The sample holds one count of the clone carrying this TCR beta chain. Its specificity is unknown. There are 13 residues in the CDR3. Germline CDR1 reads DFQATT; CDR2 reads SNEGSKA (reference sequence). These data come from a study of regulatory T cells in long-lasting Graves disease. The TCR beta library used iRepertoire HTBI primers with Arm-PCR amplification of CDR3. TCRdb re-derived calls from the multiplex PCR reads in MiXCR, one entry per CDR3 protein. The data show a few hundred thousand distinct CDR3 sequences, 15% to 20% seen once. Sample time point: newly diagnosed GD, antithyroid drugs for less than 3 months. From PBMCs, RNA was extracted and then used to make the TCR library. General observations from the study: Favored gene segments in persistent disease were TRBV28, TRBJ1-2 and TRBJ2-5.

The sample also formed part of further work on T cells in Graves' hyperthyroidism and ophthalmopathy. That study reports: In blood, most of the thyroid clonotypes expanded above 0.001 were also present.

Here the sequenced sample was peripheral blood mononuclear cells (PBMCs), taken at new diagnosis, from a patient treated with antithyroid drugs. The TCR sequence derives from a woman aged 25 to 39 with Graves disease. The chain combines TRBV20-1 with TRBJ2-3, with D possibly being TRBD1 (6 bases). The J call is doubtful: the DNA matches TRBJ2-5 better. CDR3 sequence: CSADPGVVETQYF. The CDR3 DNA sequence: TGCAGTGCTGATCCAGGGGTGGTAGAGACCCAGTACTTC.